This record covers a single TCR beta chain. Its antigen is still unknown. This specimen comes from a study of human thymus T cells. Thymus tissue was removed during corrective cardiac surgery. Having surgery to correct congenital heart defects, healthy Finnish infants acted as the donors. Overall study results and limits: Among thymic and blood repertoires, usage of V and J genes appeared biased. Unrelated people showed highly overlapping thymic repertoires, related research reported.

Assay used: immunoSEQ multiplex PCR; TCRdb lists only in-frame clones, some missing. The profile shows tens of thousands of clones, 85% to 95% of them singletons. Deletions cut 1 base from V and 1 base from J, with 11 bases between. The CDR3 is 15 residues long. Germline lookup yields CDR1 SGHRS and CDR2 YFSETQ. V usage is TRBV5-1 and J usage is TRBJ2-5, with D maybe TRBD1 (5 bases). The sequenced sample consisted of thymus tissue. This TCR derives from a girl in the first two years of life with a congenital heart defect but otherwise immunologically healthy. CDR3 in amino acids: CASSLIVQGQETQYF. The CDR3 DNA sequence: TGCGCCAGCAGCTTGATTGTCCAGGGCCAAGAGACCCAGTACTTC. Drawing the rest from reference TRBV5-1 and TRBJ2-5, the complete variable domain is KAGVTQTPRYLIKTRGQQVTLSCSPISGHRSVSWYQQTPGQGLQFLFEYFSETQRNKGNFPGRFSGRQFSNSRSEMNVSTLELGDSALYLCASSLIVQGQETQYFGPGTRLLVL.